This T cell receptor beta chain is from a study of T cell repertoires in cytomegalovirus infection. One entry per CDR3 protein results from TCRdb running MiXCR on the reads. The top ten clones hold roughly 2.9% of a sample with roughly 760,000 distinct CDR3 sequences, approximately 34% of them seen once. V gave up 5 bases and J gave up 1 base, with 10 bases separating them. The CDR3 is 14 residues long. Germline V gene sequence: CDR1 SGHKS, CDR2 YYEKEE (reference sequence). In regard to this clonotype: As yet, its antigen is unknown.

Study-wide points: Across the ex vivo response, the dominant clonotypes were HLA-C-restricted CMV-specific TCR beta clonotypes. Carriers of CMV and the relevant HLA type were discriminated by public TCR beta frequency.

The V gene is TRBV5-5, the J gene TRBJ1-3; D call uncertain. The sequencing sample was made of PBMCs. This TCR came from a human donor in good health (CMV status not recorded). Some clones in this sample may be carry-over from other donors' samples. DNA of the CDR3: TGTGCCAGCAGACCGTCGGGGTCTGGAAACACCATATATTTT. As protein: CASRPSGSGNTIYF.